Included here is one T cell receptor (beta chain) sequence, with context. These data belong to a study of blood T cell repertoires in COVID-19. Source study methods: Amplification with reference gene primers provided the estimates of nucleated cell counts. Clones were read by immunoSEQ multiplex PCR, and TCRdb kept only the in-frame ones, dropping some. Clonal size and the V and J genes are those of that table, whereas D and trimming came from the DNA. Of around 160,000 clones in the sample, approximately 85% were seen once. CDR1 is SGHDN and CDR2 is FVKESK in the germline V gene. The CDR3 spans 15 residues. V dropped 0 bases and J dropped 6 bases, with 13 bases sitting between them.

The TCR sequence derives from an older woman with COVID-19, enrolled during active disease. This chain links TRBV14 with TRBJ2-3, with D possibly TRBD2 on 5 matching bases. Source material: peripheral blood. The CDR3 loop is CASSQELVRSDTQYF. CDR3 sequence (DNA): TGTGCCAGCAGCCAAGAACTAGTAAGATCGGATACGCAGTATTTT.